This is a list of T cell receptor beta chains from one sample in a study of T-cell memory formation after mild COVID-19. TCRdb passed the 5' RACE reads through MiXCR, listing each CDR3 protein once. The sample lists 80,000 to 95,000 distinct CDR3 sequences, approximately 25% seen once, with 42% in the top ten. Sequences were obtained from PBMCs or a T cell subset sorted from them (not recorded which). All receptors come from a man aged 18 to 29 who had mild COVID-19 (a few samples of this study predate the infection). Cell type and time point are not known. CDR3s include the opening cysteine and the closing phenylalanine or tryptophan. The order of the fields is D gene, V gene, clone size, J gene, CDR3 DNA, CDR3 protein. The D gene is left open where the match is weak. Rows may omit the clone size; those that give it use once, few, many or a size class.

D gene: TRBD1
V gene: TRBV7-2
clone size: .
J gene: TRBJ1-6
CDR3 DNA: TGTGCCAGCAGCCGCCCGGTGGGGGACAGCGAAAGGAATTCACCCCTCCACTTT
CDR3 protein: CASSRPVGDSERNSPLHF

D gene: .
V gene: TRBV5-1
clone size: .
J gene: TRBJ1-6
CDR3 DNA: TGCGCCAGCAGCCTTCCGGCGGACCAGTCCCCCCTCCACTTT
CDR3 protein: CASSLPADQSPLHF

D gene: .
V gene: TRBV12-3/TRBV12-4
clone size: few
J gene: TRBJ1-1
CDR3 DNA: TGTGCCAGCAGTTTAATAGGGTCGAACACTGAAGCTTTCTTT
CDR3 protein: CASSLIGSNTEAFF

D gene: .
V gene: TRBV4-3
clone size: .
J gene: TRBJ2-7
CDR3 DNA: TGCGCCAGCAGCCAAGATGCAGGGGTGGTTAACGAGCAGTACTTC
CDR3 protein: CASSQDAGVVNEQYF

D gene: .
V gene: TRBV6-2/TRBV6-3
clone size: few
J gene: TRBJ1-1
CDR3 DNA: TGTGCCAGCAGTTACGCGGCGGTCTCAATGGGCACTGAAGCTTTCTTT
CDR3 protein: CASSYAAVSMGTEAFF

D gene: .
V gene: TRBV7-2
clone size: few
J gene: TRBJ2-5
CDR3 DNA: TGTGCCAGCAGCTCCCTTGATACCCAGTACTTC
CDR3 protein: CASSSLDTQYF

D gene: .
V gene: TRBV7-8
clone size: .
J gene: TRBJ1-1
CDR3 DNA: TGTGCCAGCAGCTTTTCCCTGCCCCTGAACACTGAAGCTTTCTTT
CDR3 protein: CASSFSLPLNTEAFF

D gene: .
V gene: TRBV6-4
clone size: many
J gene: TRBJ2-2
CDR3 DNA: TGTGCCAGCAGTGAAGGGGACACCGGGGAGCTGTTTTTT
CDR3 protein: CASSEGDTGELFF

D gene: TRBD1
V gene: TRBV27
clone size: .
J gene: TRBJ1-1
CDR3 DNA: TGTGCCAGCACGGGACAGGGGAACACTGAAGCTTTCTTT
CDR3 protein: CASTGQGNTEAFF

D gene: TRBD1
V gene: TRBV6-5
clone size: .
J gene: TRBJ1-2
CDR3 DNA: TGTGCCAGCAGTTACTCGATTAGCCGGACAGGGAATGGCTACACCTTC
CDR3 protein: CASSYSISRTGNGYTF

D gene: .
V gene: TRBV11-2
clone size: .
J gene: TRBJ2-7
CDR3 DNA: TGTGCCAGCAGCTTTCGGGCAGGGGGGACCTACGAGCAGTACTTC
CDR3 protein: CASSFRAGGTYEQYF

D gene: .
V gene: TRBV20-1
clone size: .
J gene: TRBJ2-5
CDR3 DNA: TGCAGTGCTAGAGTCAAAAGTCGGGCATTAGTCTCAGAGACCCAGTACTTC
CDR3 protein: CSARVKSRALVSETQYF

D gene: TRBD1
V gene: TRBV29-1
clone size: few
J gene: TRBJ1-2
CDR3 DNA: TGCAGCGCCGCAGGGGGTAACTATGGCTACACCTTC
CDR3 protein: CSAAGGNYGYTF

D gene: TRBD2
V gene: TRBV3-1
clone size: few
J gene: TRBJ2-3
CDR3 DNA: TGTGCCAGCAGCCAACAGCCTAGCGGGGGCCTCATGGAGGTGTATTTT
CDR3 protein: CASSQQPSGGLMEVYF

D gene: TRBD2
V gene: TRBV7-3
clone size: many
J gene: TRBJ2-3
CDR3 DNA: TGTGCCAGCAGACGGACTAGCGGGGGGACAGATACGCAGTATTTT
CDR3 protein: CASRRTSGGTDTQYF

D gene: .
V gene: TRBV11-2
clone size: .
J gene: TRBJ1-2
CDR3 DNA: TGTGCCAGCAGCTTGACCCCGGGGGGTACTGGGGGCTACACCTTC
CDR3 protein: CASSLTPGGTGGYTF

D gene: .
V gene: TRBV7-9
clone size: few
J gene: TRBJ1-5
CDR3 DNA: TGTGCCAGCAGCGCGACGGTTAGCAATCAGCCCCAGCATTTT
CDR3 protein: CASSATVSNQPQHF

D gene: .
V gene: TRBV20-1
clone size: once
J gene: TRBJ1-3
CDR3 DNA: TGCAGTGCTAGAGACGGGGGGGCAGGAGGAAACACCATATATTTT
CDR3 protein: CSARDGGAGGNTIYF

D gene: .
V gene: TRBV4-1
clone size: .
J gene: TRBJ1-4
CDR3 DNA: TGCGCCAGCAGCCAAGGCGTAGGGAGTGAAAAACTGTTTTTT
CDR3 protein: CASSQGVGSEKLFF